Listed here are 14 T cell receptor beta chains from one sample, sequenced in a study of read filtering for tumor transcriptome and immune sequencing. From roughly 0.4 ug of RNA, a library with molecular barcoded alpha/delta and beta/gamma adaptors was made. A single record per CDR3 protein comes from TCRdb applying MiXCR to the reads. The sample lists 100,000 to 150,000 distinct CDR3 sequences, 10% to 15% occurring once. Sequences were obtained from a population of CD138-negative cells sorted from bone marrow. The source of these receptors is a donor aged 40 or over with multiple myeloma.

This clonotype was counted ten times or more. The genes are TRBV6-6 and TRBJ2-1; 7 positions match TRBD1. Trimming cost V 2 bases and J 4 bases; bases outside gene matches: 5. The CDR3 covers 15 residues. Looked up from germline, CDR1 is MNHNY and CDR2 is SVGAGI (reference sequence). In DNA form, the CDR3 reads TGTGCCAGCAGTTACGGGGGACAGAAATACAATGAGCAGTTCTTC. Translation gives CASSYGGQKYNEQFF.

This clonotype has just a few counts. The chain employs TRBV2 and TRBJ2-5, with D possibly being TRBD2 (6 bases). Germline loops: CDR1 SNHLY, CDR2 FYNNEI. V lost 6 bases and J lost 4, with 15 bases in between. The CDR3 length is 14 residues. CDR3 sequence: CASRREVQIETQYF. The CDR3 coding sequence is TGTGCCAGCAGGCGGGAAGTGCAGATAGAGACCCAGTACTTC.

This clonotype was recorded at least ten times. The V and J genes are TRBV20-1 and TRBJ2-7, with D hard to call. CDR1 is DFQATT and CDR2 is SNEGSKA in the germline V gene (reference sequence). Trimming took off 5 bases at V and 1 base at J, with 12 bases between the two ends. The CDR3 is 13 residues long. The CDR3 protein is CSASTASSYEQYF. DNA for the CDR3: TGCAGTGCTTCGACGGCCTCTTCCTACGAGCAGTACTTC.

In the case of this clonotype: This sequence may be a read error, since a much larger clone differs from it by one base. The chain is built from TRBV19 and TRBJ2-1; D may match TRBD1 or TRBD2 (5 bases each). Germline V gene data show CDR1 as LNHDA and CDR2 as SQIVND (reference sequence). The CDR3 runs to 15 residues. CDR3 in amino acids: CASSVDRDGYNEQFF. DNA for the CDR3: TGTGCCAGTAGTGTAGATCGGGACGGATACAATGAGCAGTTCTTC.

As for this clonotype: At one of its ends the junction is not consistent with the germline gene, which may arise from a read error. This chain connects TRBV20-1 to TRBJ2-3; 9 nucleotides match TRBD2. The length of the CDR3 is 17 residues. Germline V gives CDR1 DFQATT, CDR2 SNEGSKA (reference sequence). The CDR3 loop reads CSARDLGTSRSTNTQYF. The CDR3 DNA follows: TGCAGTGCTAGAGATCTGGGGACTAGCAGATCCACAAATACGCAGTATTTT.

This clonotype was found many times. The rearrangement uses TRBV18 and TRBJ2-1, with 10 bases identical to TRBD1. The CDR3 length is 15 residues. J was trimmed by 2 bases and V by 3 bases; bases with no gene match: 1. Germline CDR1 and CDR2: KGHSH and LQKENI. This CDR3 is CASSPGQGAYNEQFF. The DNA for the CDR3 is TGTGCCAGCTCACCCGGACAGGGGGCCTACAATGAGCAGTTCTTC.

This clonotype was counted many times. V and J are TRBV29-1 and TRBJ2-1; 8 nucleotides align to TRBD1. V lost 7 bases and J lost 5; bases outside the gene matches: 13. The CDR3 is made up of 15 amino acids. CDR1 and CDR2 (germline): SQVTM, ANQGSEA. CDR3 protein: CSAAARTGYHNEQFF. The CDR3 nucleotides read TGCAGCGCTGCAGCCCGGACAGGGTATCACAATGAGCAGTTCTTC.

There are many counts of this clonotype. This rearrangement joins TRBV11-2 to TRBJ2-3; D may be TRBD2 (7 bases). Trimming removed 5 bases from V and 5 bases from J, with 23 bases in between. Germline-derived CDR1 and CDR2 are SGHAT and FQNNGV. The CDR3 sequence is 17 residues long. The CDR3 loop reads CASSLTDGRPRGDTQYF. The CDR3 nucleotides read TGTGCCAGCAGCCTCACGGACGGGAGGCCCAGGGGAGATACGCAGTATTTT.

This clonotype was seen a few times. The chain joins TRBV21-1 to TRBJ1-1; the D call of TRBD1 is as the table states it, not checked on the DNA. TRBV21-1 is tagged as a pseudogene. This CDR3 is 14 amino acids long. The CDR3 nucleotides are TGTGCCAGCAGCAAAGAGGGGCCAGACACTGAAGCTTTCTTT. This codes for CASSKEGPDTEAFF.

This clonotype has at least ten counts. The chain uses TRBV6-6 and TRBJ2-2, with D unresolved. Germline CDR1 reads MNHNY; CDR2 reads SVGAGI (reference sequence). The germline V and J ends were trimmed by 0 bases and 4 bases, with 9 bases remaining between them. The CDR3 loop spans 15 amino acids. The CDR3: CASSYSIWSTGELFF. The DNA of the CDR3 is TGTGCCAGCAGTTACTCGATCTGGTCCACCGGGGAGCTGTTTTTT.

This clonotype has ten or more counts. The genes are TRBV7-9 and TRBJ2-1, with 15 nucleotides matching TRBD2. The germline V gene has CDR1 SEHNR and CDR2 FQNEAQ (reference sequence). V was clipped by 4 bases and J by 0 bases; unmatched bases: 10. This CDR3 is built from 20 residues. CDR3 sequence: CASSSPGLAGGRGSYNEQFF. In DNA, the CDR3 is TGTGCCAGCAGCTCCCCGGGACTAGCGGGGGGCCGGGGCTCCTACAATGAGCAGTTCTTC.

This clonotype has just one count. The CDR3 does not end in the conserved phenylalanine or tryptophan, so this is likely a read error. The CDR3: CASSPQVGSSYEQYL. CDR3 bases: TGTGCCAGCAGCCCCCAGGTGGGGTCCTCCTACGAGCAGTACCTC. The rearrangement links TRBV5-5 to TRBJ2-7; D unresolved. The CDR3 is 15 residues long. The germline gives CDR1 SGHKS, CDR2 YYEKEE (reference sequence). V shed 4 bases and J shed 0 bases, with 14 bases lying between them.

This clonotype was seen a handful of times. The chain has TRBV7-3 and TRBJ1-2; D unclear. This CDR3 is built from 14 residues. Per germline, CDR1 SGHTA and CDR2 FQGTGA. Trimming took 2 bases from V and 0 from J, leaving 7 bases between them. CDR3 DNA sequence: TGTGCCAGCAGCTTAGGAGAAGCTAACTATGGCTACACCTTC. It yields the protein CASSLGEANYGYTF.

To note about this clonotype: The CDR3 carries no conserved terminal phenylalanine or tryptophan, so it likely arises from a read error. The V and J genes are TRBV13 and TRBJ1-1, with unresolved D. The germline V gene has CDR1 PRHDT and CDR2 FYEKMQ (reference sequence). V was clipped by 5 bases and J by 1 base, with 5 bases between them. The CDR3 contains 12 residues. This CDR3 reads CASSLPNTEAFL. The DNA for the CDR3 is TGTGCCAGCAGCCTGCCGAACACTGAAGCTTTCTTA.